Shown below are 31 T cell receptor beta chains from a single sample sequenced in a study of metastatic and nonmetastatic thyroid tumors. Ahead of thyroid surgery, no patient had received treatment of any kind. TCRdb redid the clone calls on the PCR reads using MiXCR. The sample includes 15,000 or so clones, roughly 24% of them seen just once. The sequencing input was tumor tissue. These receptors came from a female donor with papillary thyroid cancer or a benign thyroid nodule (not recorded which). Some clones in this sample may be carry-over from other donors' samples.

This clone is judged large. J is TRBJ2-7 and V is TRBV5-1; D unresolved. V lost 3 bases, J lost 2 bases, and 18 bases lay in between. This CDR3 has 16 residues. CDR1 and CDR2 (germline): SGHRS, YFSETQ. The CDR3 reads CASSSPDGFRPYEQYF. The CDR3 nucleotides are TGCGCCAGCAGCTCGCCGGATGGATTTAGGCCCTACGAGCAGTACTTC.

This clone occurred many times. The rearrangement joins TRBV19 to TRBJ1-1, with D perhaps matching TRBD1 (5 bases). Trimming took off 4 bases at V and 3 bases at J, with 9 bases between the two ends. Germline-derived CDR1 and CDR2 are LNHDA and SQIVND (reference sequence). This CDR3 is 13 amino acids long. The CDR3 DNA reads TGTGCCAGTAGTAGCGGCAGGGACACTGAAGCTTTCTTT. Amino acid sequence: CASSSGRDTEAFF.

At least ten counts were recorded for this clone. This chain joins TRBV18 and TRBJ2-3, with D tentatively TRBD1 or TRBD2 (5 bases each). CDR1 KGHSH and CDR2 LQKENI come from the germline V gene. The CDR3 is 18 amino acids. The ends were cut back, 3 bases at V and 4 bases at J, with 23 bases in the middle. CDR3 sequence (DNA): TGTGCCAGCTCACCGAATTATAGACCTGGGACCACTGCAGATACGCAGTATTTT. Its protein product is CASSPNYRPGTTADTQYF.

In its sample, this clone was seen many times. J is TRBJ1-5 and V is TRBV7-9; D is unresolved. Per the germline V gene, CDR1 is SEHNR and CDR2 is FQNEAQ (reference sequence). The CDR3 extends over 14 amino acids. Trimming cost V 5 bases and J 6 bases, with 14 bases left between them. The CDR3 coding sequence is TGTGCCAGCAGCCAGACGGGTCGCGGTCAGCCCCAGCATTTT. It translates to CASSQTGRGQPQHF.

This rearrangement joins TRBV9 to TRBJ1-5; 11 positions agree with TRBD1. V lost 1 base and J lost 7; bases outside the gene matches: 4. Germline V lookup: CDR1 SGDLS, CDR2 YYNGEE. This CDR3 is 15 amino acids long. CDR3 DNA: TGTGCCAGCAGCGTATGGACAGGGGGCGACCAGCCCCAGCATTTT. Its protein is CASSVWTGGDQPQHF.

This clone was recorded at least ten times. A junction boundary mismatches the germline segment, possibly from a read error. The identical CDR3 is also encoded by other nucleotide sequences in the sample. The chain has TRBV3-1 and TRBJ2-7; D possibly uses TRBD1 or TRBD2 (5 bases each). CDR3 size: 14 residues. Germline V gives CDR1 LGHDT, CDR2 YNNKEL (reference sequence). The CDR3 is CASSQGPGSYEQYF. The CDR3 region has the DNA TGTGCCAGCAGCCAAGGTCCAGGGAGCTACGAACAGTACTTC.

There are many counts of this clone. V gene TRBV27 combines with J gene TRBJ2-3, with D possibly being TRBD1 or TRBD2 (5 bases each). CDR3 size: 14 residues. The germline CDR1 and CDR2 sequences are MNHEY and SMNVEV (reference sequence). V shed 6 bases and J shed 5 bases, with 15 bases lying between them. The chain's CDR3 is CASSLNQGEDTQYF. DNA for the CDR3: TGTGCCAGCAGCTTAAACCAGGGAGAAGATACGCAGTATTTT.

This clone was observed a handful of times. Given a much more abundant clone one base away, this may be a read error. The chain recombines TRBV20-1 with TRBJ2-3; possible D gene TRBD2, 6 bases. This CDR3 contains 16 residues. Germline lookup yields CDR1 DFQATT and CDR2 SNEGSKA (reference sequence). CDR3 nucleotides: TGCAGTGCTAGAGGGGGGTTGGCGGGATCCCTCGATACGCAGTACTTT. Its translation: CSARGGLAGSLDTQYF.

The table lists this clone with many counts. The same CDR3 also results from other DNA sequences found in this sample. The chain joins TRBV28 to TRBJ1-4; 7 nucleotides match TRBD1. CDR3 length: 17 residues. Germline assignment: CDR1 MDHEN and CDR2 SYDVKM. The J segment lost 6 bases and the V segment lost 4 bases, leaving 14 bases of the junction unmatched. The CDR3 protein is CASSSPHLTGFDEKLFF. The CDR3 DNA sequence: TGTGCCAGCAGTTCCCCTCACTTGACAGGGTTTGATGAAAAACTGTTTTTT.

The chain has TRBV20-1 and TRBJ1-5; D unresolved. Germline V gene sequence: CDR1 DFQATT, CDR2 SNEGSKA (reference sequence). This CDR3 region has 15 residues. Trimming took 3 bases from V and 6 from J, leaving 18 bases between them. In DNA form, the CDR3 reads TGCAGTGCTAGCACGGCCGAGGTTGCAGGTCAGCCCCAGCATTTT. Its translation is CSASTAEVAGQPQHF.

This clone was observed many times. This sequence joins TRBV7-9 and TRBJ2-5; 9 nucleotides match TRBD1. The CDR3 extends over 14 amino acids. Germline loops: CDR1 SEHNR, CDR2 FQNEAQ (reference sequence). The V segment lost 2 bases and the J segment 5 bases; nucleotides outside the gene matches: 3. The CDR3 sequence: CASSLTDRGETQYF. Written as DNA, the CDR3 is TGTGCCAGCAGCTTAACCGACAGGGGGGAGACCCAGTACTTC. Together with reference TRBV7-9 and TRBJ2-5, the CDR3 gives the full variable domain: DTGVSQNPRHKITKRGQNVTFRCDPISEHNRLYWYRQTLGQGPEFLTYFQNEAQLEKSRLLSDRFSAERPKGSFSTLEIQRTEQGDSAMYLCASSLTDRGETQYFGPGTRLLVL.

The gene calls are TRBV20-1 and TRBJ1-2; the match to TRBD1 covers 7 bases. This CDR3 is 14 amino acids long. V dropped 0 bases and J dropped 8; count of bases not matched to a gene: 9. CDR1 is DFQATT and CDR2 is SNEGSKA in the germline V gene (reference sequence). As DNA, the CDR3 is TGCAGTGCTAGAGAATTACAGGGGATTGGCGGCTACACCTTC. Its protein product is CSARELQGIGGYTF.

This clone was observed at least ten times. V gene TRBV10-1 combines with J gene TRBJ1-6; D ambiguous. V was pared by 9 bases and J by 5 bases, with 20 bases between. The CDR3 extends over 16 amino acids. CDR1 is WNHNN and CDR2 is SYGVQD in the germline V gene (reference sequence). In nucleotides, the CDR3 is TGCGCCAGACCAAGATCGGCCCCCACGCATAATTCACCCCTCCACTTT. This encodes CARPRSAPTHNSPLHF.

This clone was seen repeatedly, ten times or more. CDR3 loop: CASSLLMGQVAGEQFF. For the CDR3, the DNA is TGCGCCAGCAGCTTGTTGATGGGACAGGTTGCAGGTGAGCAGTTCTTC. The chain links TRBV5-1 to TRBJ2-1, with 8 bases fitting TRBD1. This CDR3 is 16 amino acids long. Germline values: CDR1 SGHRS, CDR2 YFSETQ. The trim removed 1 base at V and 9 bases at J, leaving 12 bases unmatched.

A few counts support this clone. Compared with germline, one end of the junction differs, possibly owing to a read error. V usage is TRBV6-5 and J usage is TRBJ2-3; D not certain. This CDR3 region has 15 residues. Germline assignment: CDR1 MNHEY and CDR2 SVGAGI. DNA of the CDR3: TGTGCCAGCAGTAACAACAGTGCCCCCGCAGACACGCAGTATTTT. Amino acid sequence: CASSNNSAPADTQYF.

This clone came up many times. A much bigger clone sits one base away, suggesting this may be a read error. J is TRBJ1-1 and V is TRBV24-1; no clear D gene. Germline CDR1 reads KGHDR; CDR2 reads SFDVKD. CDR3 size: 15 residues. V was shortened by 2 bases and J by 1 base, with 10 bases between the two germline ends. CDR3 DNA: TGTGCCACCAGTGATTCCGGGGAAGCGAACACTGAAGCTTTCTTT. It translates to CATSDSGEANTEAFF.

On this clone: This may be a read error: a much more frequent sequence differs by one nucleotide. The CDR3 protein is CAISRRGSEQYF. The CDR3 DNA reads as TGTGCCATCAGCCGTAGGGGGTCCGAGCAGTACTTC. The chain uses TRBV3-1 and TRBJ2-7, with D possibly TRBD1 on 6 matching bases. Germline-derived CDR1 and CDR2 are LGHDT and YNNKEL (reference sequence). The CDR3 loop spans 12 amino acids.

Ten or more counts support this clone. The chain recombines TRBV15 with TRBJ2-3; 12 nucleotides match TRBD1. This CDR3 is built from 16 residues. With V trimmed by 3 bases and J by 4 bases, 5 bases remained unmatched. Germline CDR1 LNHNV, CDR2 YYDKDF (reference sequence). CDR3 loop: CATSSGTGGRADTQYF. Written as DNA, the CDR3 is TGTGCCACCAGCAGCGGGACAGGGGGCCGGGCAGATACGCAGTATTTT.

This clone was counted ten times or more. CDR3 sequence reads: CSALDSYQGDTQYF. The CDR3 DNA is TGCAGTGCTTTGGACTCGTACCAAGGAGATACGCAGTATTTT. The rearrangement joins TRBV20-1 to TRBJ2-3; D is possibly TRBD2 (5 bases). The V gene's germline CDR1 is DFQATT and CDR2 SNEGSKA (reference sequence). This CDR3 has 14 residues. V was pared by 5 bases and J by 5 bases, with 17 bases between.

This clone showed up many times. The V and J genes are TRBV10-3 and TRBJ2-5; tentatively, D is TRBD1 or TRBD2 (6 bases each). CDR1 and CDR2 from the germline V gene are ENHRY and SYGVKD. CDR3 length equals 19 residues. V was clipped by 0 bases and J by 4 bases, with 24 bases between them. CDR3 DNA sequence: TGTGCCATCAGTGAGTCGAGTGGCGCGCGGGACATGAGGCGAGAGACCCAGTACTTC. Protein: CAISESSGARDMRRETQYF.

The chain recombines TRBV25-1 with TRBJ1-4, with TRBD1 matching over 7 bases. V dropped 6 bases and J dropped 3; count of bases not matched to a gene: 7. Germline CDR1 MGHDK, CDR2 SYGVNS. The CDR3 spans 15 residues. The CDR3, as DNA: TGTGCCAGCAGGGGCCCGGGACAGTCTAATGAAAAACTGTTTTTT. Translation gives CASRGPGQSNEKLFF.

This clone was counted many times. V and J are TRBV19 and TRBJ2-2; TRBD2 agrees at 9 bases. CDR3 size: 15 residues. Germline V CDR1 and CDR2: LNHDA, SQIVND (reference sequence). V lost 6 bases to trimming and J lost 5 bases; unmatched junction nucleotides: 7. CDR3 bases: TGTGCCAGTAGGCGGGGGGGGCTAGGGACCGGGGAGCTGTTTTTT. It codes for CASRRGGLGTGELFF.

This clone is labeled as medium-sized (0.01 to 0.1%). The CDR3 DNA reads TGTGCCAGCAGTTCACCCTCCCGATTTAGCGGAACTTACGAGCAGTACTTC. Translating gives CASSSPSRFSGTYEQYF. V is TRBV27 and J is TRBJ2-7; the D gene is possibly TRBD2 (6 bases). Trimming left V 4 bases short and J 4 bases short, with 23 bases between. Per germline, CDR1 MNHEY and CDR2 SMNVEV (reference sequence). The CDR3 is made up of 17 amino acids.

This clone has ten or more counts. The J gene is TRBJ1-4, the V gene TRBV6-1; D gene ambiguous. Deletions cut 3 bases from V and 4 bases from J, with 9 bases between. The CDR3 sequence is 14 residues long. Germline CDR1 and CDR2: MNHNS and SASEGT. CDR3: CASSDLSLNEKLFF. The CDR3 bases are TGTGCCAGCAGTGATCTCAGCCTTAATGAAAAACTGTTTTTT.

The chain links TRBV12-3 or TRBV12-4 to TRBJ2-7; 12 bases align to TRBD2. With 4 bases clipped from V and 4 bases from J, the junction kept 11 bases outside the gene matches. The CDR3 runs 17 residues. The CDR3 is CASSSVLGLAGTYEQYF. The CDR3 DNA sequence: TGTGCCAGCAGTTCCGTCCTCGGACTAGCGGGAACGTACGAGCAGTACTTC.

Note on this clone: This could be a read error, since a much larger clone is one nucleotide away. The V and J genes are TRBV24-1 and TRBJ2-5; D ambiguous. V was pared by 4 bases and J by 10 bases, with 9 bases between. The CDR3 is made up of 11 amino acids. Germline V CDR1 and CDR2: KGHDR, SFDVKD. The CDR3 spells CATSEWGYQYF. CDR3 nucleotide sequence: TGTGCCACCAGTGAATGGGGATACCAGTACTTC.

This clone has a single count. The V call is TRBV2, the J call TRBJ1-2, with D uncertain. The CDR3 consists of 17 residues. CDR1 and CDR2 (germline): SNHLY, FYNNEI. V was trimmed by 6 bases and J by 2 bases, leaving 22 bases between them. The CDR3 DNA reads TGTGCCAGCAGGGGAAAAGGGCCAGCCCCACTGAACTATGGCTACACCTTC. Translating gives CASRGKGPAPLNYGYTF.

V gene TRBV7-9 combines with J gene TRBJ1-2; maybe TRBD1 (6 bases). V lost 9 bases and J 4 bases, leaving 15 bases between the germline ends. The length of the CDR3 is 13 residues. Germline V CDR1 and CDR2: SEHNR, FQNEAQ (reference sequence). This chain's CDR3 is CARDHRALYGYTF. CDR3 nucleotide sequence: TGTGCCAGAGATCACAGGGCCCTCTATGGCTACACCTTC. The complete variable domain, with remaining parts taken from reference TRBV7-9 and TRBJ1-2, reads DTGVSQNPRHKITKRGQNVTFRCDPISEHNRLYWYRQTLGQGPEFLTYFQNEAQLEKSRLLSDRFSAERPKGSFSTLEIQRTEQGDSAMYLCARDHRALYGYTFGSGTRLTVV.

This clone has only a few counts. A single base separates this from a much larger clone, so it may be a read error. The same CDR3 also results from other DNA sequences found in this sample. The chain employs TRBV7-3 and TRBJ2-3; TRBD2 aligns across 9 bases. The trim removed 8 bases at V and 5 bases at J, leaving 8 bases unmatched. The CDR3 loop spans 14 amino acids. CDR1 is SGHTA, CDR2 FQGTGA, per germline. For the CDR3, the DNA is TGTGCCAGCGGCCCGGGACTAGCAATAGATACGCAGTATTTT. Protein product: CASGPGLAIDTQYF.

This clone was counted between two and nine times. One end of the junction varies from germline; a read error may be responsible. The chain couples TRBV10-3 to TRBJ2-7, with D hard to call. This CDR3 region has 17 residues. CDR1 and CDR2 (germline): ENHRY, SYGVKD. This chain's CDR3 is CAISDTPAVMSSYEQYF. DNA of the CDR3: TGTGCCATCAGCGATACCCCCGCCGTAATGAGCTCCTACGAACAGTACTTC.

As for this clone: This could be a read error, since a much larger clone is one nucleotide away. This CDR3 is also generated by other DNA sequences in the sample. The chain combines TRBV6-1 with TRBJ2-1, with 9 bases that match TRBD1. The V gene end was trimmed by 4 bases and the J gene end by 16 bases; junction bases not matched to a gene: 5. CDR1 is MNHNS, CDR2 SASEGT, per germline. The CDR3 loop spans 11 amino acids. The CDR3 region has the DNA TGTGCCAGCAGTGGAGGGACAGGGTCATTCTTC. The encoded protein is CASSGGTGSFF.